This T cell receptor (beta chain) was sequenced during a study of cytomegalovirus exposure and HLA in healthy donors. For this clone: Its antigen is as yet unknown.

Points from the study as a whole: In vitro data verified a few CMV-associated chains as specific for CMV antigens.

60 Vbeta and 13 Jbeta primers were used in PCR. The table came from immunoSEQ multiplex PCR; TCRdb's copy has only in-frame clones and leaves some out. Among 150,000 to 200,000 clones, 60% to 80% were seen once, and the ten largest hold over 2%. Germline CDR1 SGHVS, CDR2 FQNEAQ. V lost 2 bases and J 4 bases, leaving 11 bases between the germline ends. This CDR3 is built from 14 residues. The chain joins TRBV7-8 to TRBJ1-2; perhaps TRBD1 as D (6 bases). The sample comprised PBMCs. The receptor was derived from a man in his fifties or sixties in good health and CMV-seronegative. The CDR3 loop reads CASSLSGTFYGYTF. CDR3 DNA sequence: TGTGCCAGCAGCTTATCCGGGACATTCTATGGCTACACCTTC.